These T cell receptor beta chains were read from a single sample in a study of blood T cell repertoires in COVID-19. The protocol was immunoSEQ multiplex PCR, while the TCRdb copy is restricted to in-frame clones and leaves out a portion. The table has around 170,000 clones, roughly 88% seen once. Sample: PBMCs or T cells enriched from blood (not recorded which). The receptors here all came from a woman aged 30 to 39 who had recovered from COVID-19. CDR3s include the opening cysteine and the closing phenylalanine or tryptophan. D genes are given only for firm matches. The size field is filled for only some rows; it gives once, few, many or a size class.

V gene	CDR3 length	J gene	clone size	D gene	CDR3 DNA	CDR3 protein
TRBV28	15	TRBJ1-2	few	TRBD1	TGTGCCAGCAGCCCCTCGCCAGGGGGCAGTTATGGCTACACCTTC	CASSPSPGGSYGYTF
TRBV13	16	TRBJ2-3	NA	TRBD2	TGTGCCAGCAGCTTTAGAGCGGGGCCTAGCACAGATACGCAGTATTTT	CASSFRAGPSTDTQYF
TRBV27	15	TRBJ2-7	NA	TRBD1	TGTGCCAGCAGTTTATCTGGGACAGGGGATGGCGAGCAGTACTTC	CASSLSGTGDGEQYF
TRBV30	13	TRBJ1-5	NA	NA	TGTGCCTGGAGTGTACATAGCAATCAGCCCCAGCATTTT	CAWSVHSNQPQHF
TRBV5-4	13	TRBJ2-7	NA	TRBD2	TGTGCCACCCAGACTAGCGGACTCTACGAGCAGTACTTC	CATQTSGLYEQYF
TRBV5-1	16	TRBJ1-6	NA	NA	TGCGCCAGCAGCTTCCAGGGTGACTCCTATAATTCACCCCTCCACTTT	CASSFQGDSYNSPLHF
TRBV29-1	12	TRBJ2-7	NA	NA	TGCAGCGTTGGGGAATGGAGGTACGAGCAGTACTTC	CSVGEWRYEQYF
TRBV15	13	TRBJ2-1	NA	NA	TGTGCCACCAGCAGAGGACAGGACAATGAGCAGTTCTTC	CATSRGQDNEQFF
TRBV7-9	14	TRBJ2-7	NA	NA	TGTGCCAGCAGTAGCCTTTTTAACTCCTACGAGCAGTACTTC	CASSSLFNSYEQYF
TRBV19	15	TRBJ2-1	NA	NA	TGTGCCAGTAGTCCGAGGGTTGACGGTTACAATGAGCAGTTCTTC	CASSPRVDGYNEQFF
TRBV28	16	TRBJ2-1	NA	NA	TGTGCCAGCCGCAGCCCCAGCGGAAGCTCCTACAATGAGCAGTTCTTC	CASRSPSGSSYNEQFF
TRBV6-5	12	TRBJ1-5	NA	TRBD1	TGTGCCAGCGGGGATTACAGGGGTTCCCAGCATTTT	CASGDYRGSQHF
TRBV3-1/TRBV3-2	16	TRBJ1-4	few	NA	TGTGCCAGCAGCCAAGATGGGAGGGGGTTTAATGAAAAACTGTTTTTT	CASSQDGRGFNEKLFF
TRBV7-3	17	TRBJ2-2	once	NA	TGTGCCAGCAGCTTAACAAGAGGCGTAGGAGGGGCCGGGGAGCTGTTTTTT	CASSLTRGVGGAGELFF
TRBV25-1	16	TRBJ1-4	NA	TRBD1	TGTGCCAGCAGTGAAACCGGGACAGCAACTAATGAAAAACTGTTTTTT	CASSETGTATNEKLFF
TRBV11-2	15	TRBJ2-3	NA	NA	TGTGCCAGCAGCTTTTCGGGAGAGGGCACAGATACGCAGTATTTT	CASSFSGEGTDTQYF
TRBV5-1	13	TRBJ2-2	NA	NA	TGCGCCAGCAGTGGCAGGGGAAGCGGGGAGCTGTTTTTT	CASSGRGSGELFF
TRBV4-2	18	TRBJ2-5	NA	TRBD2	TGTGCCAGCAGCCAAGACCCCCTAGCGGGAGGGCCCAGAGAGACCCAGTACTTC	CASSQDPLAGGPRETQYF
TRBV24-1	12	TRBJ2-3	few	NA	TGTGCCACCAGTGGACATGAAGATACGCAGTATTTT	CATSGHEDTQYF
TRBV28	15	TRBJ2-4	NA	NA	TGTGCCAGCAGCGGGACTGCGGCGGCCAAAAACATTCAGTACTTC	CASSGTAAAKNIQYF
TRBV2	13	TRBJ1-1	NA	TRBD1	TGTGCCAGCAGCCTAGACAGGGTAACTGAAGCTTTCTTT	CASSLDRVTEAFF
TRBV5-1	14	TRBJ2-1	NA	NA	TGCGCCAGCAGTTTTTCCAGCGCCAACGATGAGCAGTTCTTC	CASSFSSANDEQFF
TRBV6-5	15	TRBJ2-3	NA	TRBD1	TGTGCCAGCAGTTACCGGGACAGGGCGACAGATACGCAGTATTTT	CASSYRDRATDTQYF
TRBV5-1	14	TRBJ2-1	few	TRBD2	TGCGCCAGCAGGGAGACTAGCGGGGACGAGAAGCAGTTCTTC	CASRETSGDEKQFF
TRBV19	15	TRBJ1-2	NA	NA	TGTGCCAGTAGTAAATTTGACAGCATTAACTATGGCTACACCTTC	CASSKFDSINYGYTF
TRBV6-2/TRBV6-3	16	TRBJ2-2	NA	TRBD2	TGTGCCAGCAGTTCCCTTAGCGGGAGGCGTCCCGGGGAGCTGTTTTTT	CASSSLSGRRPGELFF
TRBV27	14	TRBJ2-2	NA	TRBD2	TGTGCCAGCAGTTTAGCTAGCGGGACCGGGGAGCTGTTTTTT	CASSLASGTGELFF
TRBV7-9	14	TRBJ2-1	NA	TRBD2	TGTGCCAGCCAACGGGAGGATTCCTACAATGAGCAGTTCTTC	CASQREDSYNEQFF
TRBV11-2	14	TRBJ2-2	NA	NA	TGTGCCAGCAGCTTAGCCGGTGAGGCCGGGGAGCTGTTTTTT	CASSLAGEAGELFF
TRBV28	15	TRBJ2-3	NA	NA	TGTGCCAGCATTCTTAGCGGAGGTGGCACAGATACGCAGTATTTT	CASILSGGGTDTQYF